A selection of T cell receptor beta chains follows, all from one sample in a study of T and B cells in COVID-19 patients. One entry per CDR3 protein, called by TCRdb with MiXCR from the multiplex PCR reads. The sample lists 4,800 or so distinct CDR3 sequences, around 26% seen once, with 5.4% in the top ten. Input material: blood. The receptors originated from a human donor with active COVID-19. CDR3s include the opening cysteine and the closing phenylalanine or tryptophan. A D gene is named only where the DNA matches it firmly. Not all rows give a size; the values are once, few, many and, for expanded clones, a class.

CDR3aa: CASRSYGAETQYF; CDR3nt: TGTGCCAGCAGGTCATACGGAGCGGAGACCCAGTACTTC; j_gene: TRBJ2-5; v_gene: TRBV28; d_gene: .; abundance: few
CDR3aa: CASSPSQLYEKLFF; CDR3nt: TGTGCCAGCAGCCCGTCCCAGTTGTATGAAAAACTGTTTTTT; j_gene: TRBJ1-4; v_gene: TRBV7-6; d_gene: .; abundance: .
CDR3aa: CASSEAGGPQEQFF; CDR3nt: TGTGCCAGCAGCGAAGCGGGAGGGCCGCAAGAGCAGTTCTTC; j_gene: TRBJ2-1; v_gene: TRBV14; d_gene: TRBD2; abundance: few
CDR3aa: CASREGGMNTEAFF; CDR3nt: TGTGCCAGCAGAGAGGGGGGAATGAACACTGAAGCTTTCTTT; j_gene: TRBJ1-1; v_gene: TRBV6-5; d_gene: .; abundance: .
CDR3aa: CASTDRGWVTEAFF; CDR3nt: TGTGCCAGTACGGACAGGGGGTGGGTCACTGAAGCTTTCTTT; j_gene: TRBJ1-1; v_gene: TRBV19; d_gene: TRBD1; abundance: .
CDR3aa: CASSNDGGGRDTQYF; CDR3nt: TGTGCCAGTAGTAACGACGGGGGGGGTAGAGATACGCAGTATTTT; j_gene: TRBJ2-3; v_gene: TRBV19; d_gene: TRBD2; abundance: large
CDR3aa: CASSDTGVPNSPLHF; CDR3nt: TGTGCCAGCAGTGATACAGGGGTTCCCAATTCACCCCTCCACTTT; j_gene: TRBJ1-6; v_gene: TRBV25-1; d_gene: TRBD1; abundance: .
CDR3aa: CSARGQAGSYEQCF; CDR3nt: TGCAGTGCTAGAGGCCAGGCAGGATCCTACGAGCAGTGCTTC; j_gene: TRBJ2-7; v_gene: TRBV20-1; d_gene: .; abundance: .
CDR3aa: CSAPQRLTYNEQFF; CDR3nt: TGCAGTGCCCCCCAGCGTCTGACATACAATGAGCAGTTCTTC; j_gene: TRBJ2-1; v_gene: TRBV20-1; d_gene: .; abundance: few
CDR3aa: CASSSGLAGGTYYEQYF; CDR3nt: TGTGCCAGCAGCTCCGGACTAGCGGGAGGGACTTACTACGAGCAGTACTTC; j_gene: TRBJ2-7; v_gene: TRBV5-6; d_gene: TRBD2; abundance: .
CDR3aa: CASSPGGVYNEQFF; CDR3nt: TGTGCCAGCAGCCCAGGGGGGGTCTACAATGAGCAGTTCTTC; j_gene: TRBJ2-1; v_gene: TRBV7-2; d_gene: .; abundance: .
CDR3aa: CASSLSMVLGNQPQHF; CDR3nt: TGTGCCAGCAGCTTGAGTATGGTTCTTGGGAATCAGCCCCAGCATTTT; j_gene: TRBJ1-5; v_gene: TRBV5-8; d_gene: .; abundance: .
CDR3aa: CASSESRRLQGGSPLHF; CDR3nt: TGTGCCAGCAGTGAATCACGAAGATTACAGGGAGGCTCACCCCTCCACTTT; j_gene: TRBJ1-6; v_gene: TRBV6-1; d_gene: .; abundance: .
CDR3aa: CASSKWGVNPGSGANVLTF; CDR3nt: TGTGCCAGTAGTAAGTGGGGAGTGAATCCAGGCTCTGGGGCCAACGTCCTGACTTTC; j_gene: TRBJ2-6; v_gene: TRBV19; d_gene: .; abundance: medium-sized
CDR3aa: CASSSGGRQGPDTQYF; CDR3nt: TGTGCCAGTTCCAGTGGCGGACGCCAGGGTCCAGATACGCAGTATTTT; j_gene: TRBJ2-3; v_gene: TRBV18; d_gene: .; abundance: medium-sized
CDR3aa: CATSDLASGPRNEQFF; CDR3nt: TGTGCCACCAGTGATTTGGCTTCGGGGCCGAGGAATGAGCAGTTCTTC; j_gene: TRBJ2-1; v_gene: TRBV24-1; d_gene: .; abundance: .
CDR3aa: CASSTTGQGRNQPQHF; CDR3nt: TGTGCCAGTAGTACCACGGGACAGGGACGCAATCAGCCCCAGCATTTT; j_gene: TRBJ1-5; v_gene: TRBV19; d_gene: TRBD1; abundance: medium-sized
CDR3aa: CASRAIRLTDTQYF; CDR3nt: TGTGCCAGCAGGGCTATTCGCCTCACAGATACGCAGTATTTT; j_gene: TRBJ2-3; v_gene: TRBV6-5; d_gene: .; abundance: medium-sized
CDR3aa: CASSLRSGNTIYF; CDR3nt: TGTGCCAGCAGTTTACGAAGCGGAAACACCATATATTTT; j_gene: TRBJ1-3; v_gene: TRBV27; d_gene: .; abundance: medium-sized
CDR3aa: CASSSLDRGEKLFF; CDR3nt: TGTGCCAGCAGCTCCTTGGACAGGGGTGAAAAACTGTTTTTT; j_gene: TRBJ1-4; v_gene: TRBV7-9; d_gene: TRBD1; abundance: few
CDR3aa: CASSLASVASYEQYF; CDR3nt: TGTGCCAGCAGCTTGGCGTCGGTGGCCTCCTACGAGCAGTACTTC; j_gene: TRBJ2-7; v_gene: TRBV5-5; d_gene: .; abundance: medium-sized